The 14 T cell receptor beta chains below come from one sample, sequenced in a study of cytotoxic CD8 clonotypes in ibrutinib-treated CLL. TCRdb's copy holds only in-frame clones and misses some; the assay was immunoSEQ multiplex PCR. The data show fewer than 45,000 clones, with 60% to 75% seen just once and over 9% held by the top ten. Sequenced here: PBMCs, sampled at disease progression, from a patient treated with ibrutinib. Receptors originate from a human donor with chronic lymphocytic leukemia.

The rearrangement links TRBV11-2 to TRBJ2-1; D is ambiguous. CDR3 size: 14 residues. CDR1 is SGHAT and CDR2 is FQNNGV in the germline V gene. Trimming left V 4 bases short and J 5 bases short, with 12 bases between. CDR3 sequence: CASSSPLRDNEQFF. The DNA of the CDR3 is TGTGCCAGCAGCTCCCCCCTTCGGGACAATGAGCAGTTCTTC.

The V call is TRBV5-4, the J call TRBJ1-2, with D possibly being TRBD1 (5 bases). The CDR3 length is 14 residues. Per the germline V gene, CDR1 is SGHNT and CDR2 is YYREEE (reference sequence). The V end was cut by 2 bases, the J end by 0 bases, with 8 bases between. In DNA, the CDR3 is TGTGCCAGCAGCTTTACAGGATCTAACTATGGCTACACCTTC. Translation gives CASSFTGSNYGYTF.

This clone was picked up a small number of times. The CDR3 reads CASSTRDRGHEQYF. CDR3 bases: TGTGCCAGCAGCACGCGGGACAGGGGGCACGAGCAGTACTTC. The chain has TRBV7-9 and TRBJ2-7, with TRBD1 matching 12 bases. Germline V gene data show CDR1 as SEHNR and CDR2 as FQNEAQ (reference sequence). J gave up 5 bases and V 5 bases, and 4 bases lay outside the gene matches. The CDR3 consists of 14 residues. Using reference TRBV7-9 and TRBJ2-7 for the parts outside the CDR3, the full variable domain is DTGVSQNPRHKITKRGQNVTFRCDPISEHNRLYWYRQTLGQGPEFLTYFQNEAQLEKSRLLSDRFSAERPKGSFSTLEIQRTEQGDSAMYLCASSTRDRGHEQYFGPGTRLTVT.

This clone was seen a few times. J is TRBJ2-1 and V is TRBV7-8; D gene ambiguous. The CDR3 length is 13 residues. Germline V gene sequence: CDR1 SGHVS, CDR2 FQNEAQ. The V and J ends lost 3 bases and 2 bases respectively, with 5 bases between them. The CDR3 is CASSFFPYNEQFF. CDR3 nucleotide sequence: TGTGCCAGCAGCTTTTTTCCCTACAATGAGCAGTTCTTC.

This sequence joins TRBV5-1 and TRBJ2-7; D perhaps matches TRBD2 (6 bases). This CDR3 comprises 16 residues. Between the trimmed V and J ends, which lost 0 bases and 2 bases, there was a span of 15 bases. Germline lookup yields CDR1 SGHRS and CDR2 YFSETQ. The CDR3 region has the DNA TGCGCCAGCAGCTTGGAATCGGGAGCAGGCACCTACGAGCAGTACTTC. Residues: CASSLESGAGTYEQYF.

The chain employs TRBV19 and TRBJ2-7; 7 bases match TRBD1. Unmatched junction bases numbered 6, after V lost 7 bases and J lost 0 bases. The CDR3 contains 14 residues. Germline V gene lookup returns CDR1 LNHDA and CDR2 SQIVND (reference sequence). CDR3 sequence: CASKTGLNSYEQYF. For the CDR3, the DNA is TGTGCCAGTAAGACAGGGCTGAACTCCTACGAGCAGTACTTC.

The CDR3 here is CASRPPGVSYEQYF. The CDR3 nucleotides are TGCGCCAGCAGGCCACCGGGGGTATCCTACGAGCAGTACTTC. The J gene is TRBJ2-7, the V gene TRBV4-1, with D tentatively TRBD2 (6 bases). The V end was cut by 6 bases, the J end by 1 base, with 13 bases between. This CDR3 region has 14 residues. Per germline, CDR1 MGHRA and CDR2 YSYEKL.

The V and J genes are TRBV7-6 and TRBJ2-7; 9 nucleotides match TRBD2. The CDR3 consists of 16 residues. The germline V gene has CDR1 SGHVS and CDR2 FNYEAQ. The V and J ends lost 4 bases and 4 bases, in that order; junction bases with no gene match: 11. The DNA for the CDR3 is TGTGCCAGCAGCTCCAAGTTGGTGGCGGGGGGGTACGAGCAGTACTTC. Encoded protein: CASSSKLVAGGYEQYF.

The chain joins TRBV5-1 to TRBJ2-1; 10 bases map to TRBD1. The V gene's germline CDR1 is SGHRS and CDR2 YFSETQ. The CDR3 has 15 amino acids. The junction had 7 bases not matched to a gene; V was cut back by 3 bases and J by 7 bases. The chain's CDR3 is CASSSTGTGVNEQFF. CDR3 bases: TGCGCCAGCAGCTCAACCGGGACAGGGGTAAATGAGCAGTTCTTC.

The chain joins TRBV18 to TRBJ2-7; weak D call: TRBD1 (6 bases). Trimming took off 4 bases at V and 5 bases at J, with 15 bases between the two ends. Germline V CDR1 and CDR2: KGHSH, LQKENI. The CDR3 has 14 amino acids. The CDR3 region has the DNA TGTGCCAGCTCACAACTAACAGGGATGAACGAGCAGTACTTC. Translated, it gives CASSQLTGMNEQYF.

V is TRBV5-1 and J is TRBJ2-2; D remains unclear. V lost 6 bases, J lost 5 bases, and 20 bases lay in between. CDR1 is SGHRS and CDR2 is YFSETQ in the germline V gene. CDR3 length: 16 residues. The CDR3 sequence is CASTYPLGVFTGELFF. In DNA form, the CDR3 reads TGCGCCAGCACCTACCCCCTAGGAGTGTTTACCGGGGAGCTGTTTTTT.

In nucleotides, the CDR3 is TGTGCCATCAGCGGACGCCTGGACACAGATACGCAGTATTTT. Translated: CAISGRLDTDTQYF. V and J are TRBV10-3 and TRBJ2-3; unclear D gene. The length of the CDR3 is 14 residues. Germline CDR1 is ENHRY and CDR2 is SYGVKD. Trimming shortened V by 6 bases and J by 2 bases, and 12 bases separated the two germline ends.

The V and J genes are TRBV27 and TRBJ2-3; D gene unclear. Between the trimmed V and J ends, which lost 2 bases and 4 bases, there was a span of 10 bases. CDR1 and CDR2 (germline): MNHEY, SMNVEV (reference sequence). This CDR3 has 14 amino acids. The CDR3 loop reads CASSLLVQADTQYF. The CDR3 DNA sequence: TGTGCCAGCAGTTTACTCGTTCAGGCAGATACGCAGTATTTT.

The rearrangement links TRBV19 to TRBJ2-2; TRBD1 or TRBD2 may be the D gene (5 bases each). The germline gives CDR1 LNHDA, CDR2 SQIVND (reference sequence). Trimming stripped 10 bases from V and 4 bases from J, with 13 bases between. The length of the CDR3 is 13 residues. CDR3 nucleotide sequence: TGTGCCACCACGGGACGGGTCACCGGGGAGCTGTTTTTT. This gives the protein CATTGRVTGELFF.